This T cell receptor (beta chain) stems from a study of blood T cell repertoires in COVID-19. Germline V gene lookup returns CDR1 MNHEY and CDR2 SVGAGI. J was trimmed by 6 bases and V by 5 bases; bases with no gene match: 6. The CDR3 is 14 amino acids. The method was immunoSEQ multiplex PCR; TCRdb's version includes in-frame clones alone and lacks a portion of them. The repertoire holds approximately 200,000 clones, around 90% seen once, with 1.2% in the top ten. The receptor's source is a man aged 30 to 45 who had recovered from COVID-19. V and J are TRBV6-5 and TRBJ1-2, with TRBD1 matching over 10 bases. Sequences were obtained from PBMCs or T cells enriched from blood (not recorded which). CDR3: CASSHGTGVHGYTF. CDR3 in DNA: TGTGCCAGCAGTCACGGGACAGGGGTCCATGGCTACACCTTC.